This section outlines one T cell receptor (beta chain) sequence together with its context. Its antigen remains unidentified. This specimen comes from a study of cytomegalovirus exposure and HLA in healthy donors. Study-wide background: There were approximately 80 million unique TCRs (from HLA-typed donors) in an early data release.

60 Vbeta and 13 Jbeta primers were used in PCR. Data came from immunoSEQ multiplex PCR; TCRdb stores just in-frame clones and leaves some out. The table shows 100,000 or so clones, with just under 80% occurring only once. Study-level results: TCR beta chains associated with HLA were, in a later analysis, more clonally expanded than equally common others. Owing to their indistinguishability, certain V segments, notably TRBV6-2 and TRBV6-3, were excluded. Later analysis demonstrated an association between a missense DCLRE1C variant and TCR beta V- and J-gene trimming.

Unmatched junction bases numbered 10, after V lost 0 bases and J lost 3 bases. Germline CDR1 is LGHNA and CDR2 is YSLEER. The CDR3 covers 17 residues. V and J are TRBV4-3 and TRBJ2-7, with 8 bases fitting TRBD2. The clonotype originates from a man aged 25 to 40 in good health and CMV-seronegative. The sequencing input was PBMCs. The CDR3 protein is CASSQDVLAGPFYEQYF. The CDR3 DNA is TGCGCCAGCAGCCAAGATGTGTTAGCGGGGCCCTTCTACGAGCAGTACTTC.